Listed here are 17 T cell receptor beta chains from one sample, sequenced in a study of human T cells and chemical hapten exposure listed by TCRdb under 2021. To prepare the library, RACE was applied. Data came from a NextSeq 500. The raw public data were reprocessed by TCRdb itself: fastp quality trimming at Q25, MiXCR clonotype calling, in-frame beta chains only. All rows with the same CDR3 protein become a single entry with the most common DNA and genes. In all, the sample holds 25,000 to 35,000 distinct CDR3 sequences, and around 7.4% of those were seen once. The ten largest account for approximately 9.8% of the sample. Reading the label with the study, this specimen's time point is: healthy volunteer bleed at 2 weeks. Total RNA was isolated from unfractionated whole blood collected in Tempus Blood RNA tubes. The source material was whole blood. Source of these receptors: a human donor in good health. Some clones in this sample may be carry-over from other donors' samples.

This clonotype was picked up many times. V is TRBV15 and J is TRBJ1-4; D unresolved. This CDR3 is built from 16 residues. Germline V gene data show CDR1 as LNHNV and CDR2 as YYDKDF (reference sequence). V lost 2 bases and J lost 6, with 16 bases in between. This chain's CDR3 is CATSRSPVIVDEKLFF. CDR3 coding DNA: TGTGCCACCAGCAGAAGTCCTGTTATAGTTGATGAAAAACTGTTTTTT.

This clonotype was recorded at least ten times. This chain connects TRBV28 to TRBJ2-7, with D hard to call. The CDR3 spans 13 residues. The V and J ends lost 1 base and 2 bases respectively, with 6 bases between them. In germline, CDR1 is MDHEN, CDR2 SYDVKM. The CDR3 DNA follows: TGTGCCAGCAGTTTATCCTTCGCCTACGAGCAGTACTTC. Amino acid sequence: CASSLSFAYEQYF.

The gene calls are TRBV30 and TRBJ2-3; 8 nucleotides align to TRBD2. The V and J ends lost 0 bases and 9 bases, in that order; junction bases with no gene match: 2. Germline V CDR1 and CDR2: GTSNPN, SVGIG (reference sequence). CDR3 length equals 12 residues. The CDR3 protein is CAWSVTSGTQYF. DNA for the CDR3: TGTGCCTGGAGTGTTACTAGCGGAACGCAGTATTTT.

This clonotype has only a few counts. The rearrangement uses TRBV20-1 and TRBJ1-1; D is ambiguous. Trimming left V 3 bases short and J 1 base short, with 12 bases between. The germline V gene encodes CDR1 DFQATT and CDR2 SNEGSKA (reference sequence). The CDR3 totals 14 residues. As DNA, the CDR3 is TGCAGTGCTAGGAGAGGGAACAGGAACACTGAAGCTTTCTTT. Encoded protein: CSARRGNRNTEAFF.

This clonotype was counted many times. This sequence joins TRBV4-1 and TRBJ1-1; TRBD1 matches at 7 bases. The CDR3 has 15 residues. Germline-derived CDR1 and CDR2 are MGHRA and YSYEKL. The V gene end was trimmed by 0 bases and the J gene end by 3 bases; junction bases not matched to a gene: 4. This CDR3 reads CASSQDRDSYTEAFF. CDR3 nucleotides: TGCGCCAGCAGCCAAGACCGGGACAGCTACACTGAAGCTTTCTTT.

This clonotype was found a few times. The chain recombines TRBV5-1 with TRBJ2-1; the match to TRBD2 covers 7 bases. This CDR3 has 15 amino acids. Germline assignment: CDR1 SGHRS and CDR2 YFSETQ. Losses at the gene ends were 0 bases for V and 2 bases for J; bases not matched to a gene: 2. CDR3 sequence: CASSLGGTTYNEQFF. CDR3 nucleotides: TGCGCCAGCAGCTTGGGAGGGACTACCTACAATGAGCAGTTCTTC.

The chain links TRBV19 to TRBJ1-5; D gene uncertain. The CDR3 extends over 16 amino acids. CDR1 and CDR2 from the germline V gene are LNHDA and SQIVND (reference sequence). The ends were cut back, 5 bases at V and 2 bases at J, with 16 bases in the middle. The CDR3 loop is CASSPKTGFGNQPQHF. The CDR3 DNA reads as TGTGCCAGTAGTCCCAAGACGGGTTTCGGCAATCAGCCCCAGCATTTT.

This clonotype was recorded many times. The J gene is TRBJ1-4, the V gene TRBV2; D may be TRBD1 (6 bases). V was cut by 5 bases and J by 4 bases, with 14 bases left in between. Germline loops: CDR1 SNHLY, CDR2 FYNNEI. The CDR3 consists of 15 residues. CDR3 residues: CASSPQGILNEKLFF. CDR3 in DNA: TGTGCCAGCAGTCCACAGGGAATACTTAATGAAAAACTGTTTTTT.

This rearrangement joins TRBV29-1 to TRBJ2-3; 9 bases align to TRBD2. CDR1 SQVTM and CDR2 ANQGSEA come from the germline V gene. The ends lost 6 bases at V and 3 bases at J; junction bases unmatched: 1. The CDR3 runs 12 residues. CDR3 bases: TGCAGCGTAACTAGCGGGACAGATACGCAGTATTTT. It codes for CSVTSGTDTQYF.

This clonotype was detected ten times or more. This chain joins TRBV20-1 and TRBJ2-3; 8 bases match TRBD2. Per the germline V gene, CDR1 is DFQATT and CDR2 is SNEGSKA (reference sequence). This CDR3 has 16 amino acids. With V trimmed by 2 bases and J by 0 bases, 7 bases remained unmatched. The chain's CDR3 is CSARPLAVTSTDTQYF. In nucleotides, the CDR3 is TGCAGTGCTAGACCACTAGCGGTAACTAGCACAGATACGCAGTATTTT.

This clonotype was seen repeatedly, ten times or more. The V gene is TRBV4-2, the J gene TRBJ2-6; no firm D call. The germline gives CDR1 LGHNA, CDR2 YNFKEQ. V was clipped by 6 bases and J by 4 bases, with 16 bases between them. This CDR3 contains 16 residues. CDR3 sequence (DNA): TGTGCCAGCAGTCCCCAGATGGCCTCCGGGGCCAACGTCCTGACTTTC. It specifies CASSPQMASGANVLTF.

This clonotype was observed many times. The V gene is TRBV6-6, the J gene TRBJ1-1, with a possible D match to TRBD1 (6 bases). CDR3 length: 15 residues. The germline V and J ends were trimmed by 7 bases and 5 bases, with 20 bases remaining between them. Germline CDR1 is MNHNY and CDR2 is SVGAGI (reference sequence). This CDR3 is CASKWDIQGGTEAFF. Written as DNA, the CDR3 is TGTGCCAGCAAGTGGGACATCCAAGGTGGGACTGAAGCTTTCTTT.

The chain combines TRBV10-3 with TRBJ1-5, with 10 bases fitting TRBD1. CDR3 length equals 16 residues. CDR1 and CDR2 (germline): ENHRY, SYGVKD. With 0 bases clipped from V and 4 bases from J, the junction kept 3 bases outside the gene matches. The chain's CDR3 is CAISESGTGENQPQHF. As DNA, the CDR3 is TGTGCCATCAGTGAGTCCGGGACAGGGGAGAATCAGCCCCAGCATTTT.

This clonotype was seen at least ten times. This rearrangement joins TRBV3-1 to TRBJ2-3, with TRBD1 matching 10 bases. Germline CDR1 and CDR2: LGHDT and YNNKEL (reference sequence). J gave up 5 bases and V 5 bases, and 1 base lay outside the gene matches. The CDR3 sequence is 13 residues long. The chain's CDR3 is CASSWTGGDTQYF. DNA for the CDR3: TGTGCCAGCAGCTGGACAGGGGGAGATACGCAGTATTTT.

In its sample, this clonotype was seen a few times. The chain has TRBV12-3 or TRBV12-4 and TRBJ2-2; no reliable D call. CDR3 length equals 14 residues. V was clipped by 6 bases and J by 3 bases, with 11 bases between them. CDR3 region: CASRLGSDTGELFF. CDR3 coding DNA: TGTGCCAGCAGGCTGGGGTCGGACACCGGGGAGCTGTTTTTT.

In its sample, this clonotype ranks as medium-sized. The chain employs TRBV28 and TRBJ1-2; 9 nucleotides agree with TRBD1. Germline V gives CDR1 MDHEN, CDR2 SYDVKM. The V segment lost 1 base and the J segment 2 bases; nucleotides outside the gene matches: 11. The CDR3 totals 18 residues. Written as DNA, the CDR3 is TGTGCCAGCAGTTTATTACGGGACAGGGCAGCGCTAAACTATGGCTACACCTTC. It encodes CASSLLRDRAALNYGYTF.

The sample holds a few counts of this clonotype. This chain links TRBV2 with TRBJ2-6, with D hard to call. The V gene lost 6 bases and the J gene lost 0 bases, with 9 bases spanning the gap. The germline CDR1 and CDR2 sequences are SNHLY and FYNNEI. The CDR3 runs 15 residues. The CDR3 spells CASRKSVSGANVLTF. The DNA of the CDR3 is TGTGCCAGCAGAAAAAGCGTCTCTGGGGCCAACGTCCTGACTTTC.